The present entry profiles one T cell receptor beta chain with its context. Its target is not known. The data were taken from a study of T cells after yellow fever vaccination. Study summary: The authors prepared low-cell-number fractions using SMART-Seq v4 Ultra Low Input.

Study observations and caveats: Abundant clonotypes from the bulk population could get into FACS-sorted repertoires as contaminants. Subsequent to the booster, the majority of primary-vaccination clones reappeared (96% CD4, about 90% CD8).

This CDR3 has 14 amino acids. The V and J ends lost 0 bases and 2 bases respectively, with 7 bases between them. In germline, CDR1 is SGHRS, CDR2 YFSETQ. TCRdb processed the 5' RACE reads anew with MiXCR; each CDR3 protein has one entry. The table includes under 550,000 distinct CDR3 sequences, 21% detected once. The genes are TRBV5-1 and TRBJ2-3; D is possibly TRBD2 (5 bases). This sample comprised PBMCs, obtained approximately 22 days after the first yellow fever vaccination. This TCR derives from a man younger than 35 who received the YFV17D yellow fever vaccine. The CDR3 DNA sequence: TGCGCCAGCAGCTTGGCCCTAGCCACAGATACGCAGTATTTT. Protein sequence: CASSLALATDTQYF.